Shown below are 2 T cell receptor beta chains from a single sample sequenced in a study of vaccination effects on CD4 cells after COVID-19. Sequencing used immunoSEQ multiplex PCR; TCRdb keeps in-frame clones, though not all of them. The table shows fewer than 25,000 clones, with roughly 80% occurring only once. Using viral peptide pools, the ViraFEST assay grew out antigen-specific CD4+ T cells prior to sequencing. An approximately ten-day culture period preceded the isolation of CD4+ T cells. SARS-CoV-2 infection was confirmed by PCR in the person between March and December 2020. For these TCRs, the target antigens are not known. This specimen consisted of CD4+ T cells from PBMCs cultured with a peptide pool, obtained before COVID-19 vaccination. The receptors stem from a human donor who had a prior SARS-CoV-2 infection.

This clone was observed a handful of times. The genes are TRBV7-3 and TRBJ2-1; no clear D gene. Germline loops: CDR1 SGHTA, CDR2 FQGTGA. The CDR3 has 14 amino acids. The V end was cut by 2 bases, the J end by 9 bases, with 14 bases between. CDR3 coding DNA: TGTGCCAGCAGCTTATACCACAGCTTCGGTGAGCAGTTCTTC. The encoded protein is CASSLYHSFGEQFF.

The rearrangement uses TRBV4-1 and TRBJ1-4; D call uncertain. Germline CDR1 is MGHRA and CDR2 is YSYEKL. The V end was cut by 1 base, the J end by 0 bases, with 15 bases between. CDR3 length: 18 amino acids. This chain's CDR3 is CASSQGLTRVATNEKLFF. The CDR3 region has the DNA TGCGCCAGCAGCCAAGGGCTAACACGGGTTGCAACTAATGAAAAACTGTTTTTT.